This passage covers 3 T cell receptor beta chains from one sample sequenced in a study of control samples from healthy donors and cancer patients (dated by TCRdb to the early 2020s). Library method: the immunoSEQ multiplex PCR assay. The table was pulled from immuneACCESS by TCRdb, which kept in-frame rearrangements only. Such tables lose some clones; where checked, under half of the loss comes from unresolved V genes, and the rest has no known cause. The sample yields 120,000 to 150,000 clones; about 91% were counted once. The ten largest clones capture approximately 3% of the sample. Sequencing used blood. The receptors shown here come from a man aged 30 to 45 in good health.

The chain combines TRBV10-2 with TRBJ2-1; a weak D match, TRBD1 (5 bases). V lost 2 bases and J lost 10, with 9 bases in between. Germline lookup yields CDR1 WSHSY and CDR2 SAAADI. The CDR3 has 12 residues. CDR3 sequence (DNA): TGCGCCAGCAGTGAGAGGGGCAGAGAGCAGTTCTTC. Translated: CASSERGREQFF.

The rearrangement joins TRBV7-3 to TRBJ1-5; 8 positions match TRBD1. V lost 4 bases and J lost 4; bases outside the gene matches: 9. Germline V gene lookup returns CDR1 SGHTA and CDR2 FQGTGA. The CDR3 has 16 amino acids. The CDR3 coding sequence is TGTGCCAGCAGCTCCGAGGGACAGGTAAGGAATCAGCCCCAGCATTTT. Its translation: CASSSEGQVRNQPQHF.

A remark on this clone: Other nucleotide sequences from this sample produce the same CDR3. V is TRBV5-6 and J is TRBJ2-3; D possibly matches TRBD1 or TRBD2 (5 bases each). The germline V and J ends were trimmed by 2 bases and 0 bases, with 7 bases remaining between them. The CDR3 runs to 14 residues. CDR1 is SGHDT, CDR2 YYEEEE, per germline. Written as DNA, the CDR3 is TGTGCCAGCAGCTTCCGGGACAGCACAGATACGCAGTATTTT. Its translation is CASSFRDSTDTQYF.